Presented here are 13 T cell receptor beta chains from one specimen sequenced in a study of CD8 T cells in ankylosing spondylitis. TCRdb reprocessed the 5' RACE reads with MiXCR, giving one entry per CDR3 protein. The top ten clones hold 4.6% of a sample with around 40,000 distinct CDR3 sequences, around 2.8% of them seen once. The specimen sequenced was blood, either unsorted or a sorted T cell fraction (not recorded which). The source is a male donor with ankylosing spondylitis or in good health (not recorded which).

This clonotype was picked up many times. This rearrangement joins TRBV9 to TRBJ1-4; unclear D gene. CDR1 is SGDLS and CDR2 is YYNGEE in the germline V gene. V was pared by 0 bases and J by 3 bases, with 6 bases between. The CDR3 is 14 residues long. The CDR3 protein is CASSVDSSNEKLFF. The CDR3 DNA sequence: TGTGCCAGCAGCGTAGACTCGTCTAATGAAAAACTGTTTTTT.

There are many counts of this clonotype. V and J are TRBV9 and TRBJ2-1, with 7 bases fitting TRBD2. Trimming removed 3 bases from V and 2 bases from J; junction bases left unmatched: 8. Germline assignment: CDR1 SGDLS and CDR2 YYNGEE. This CDR3 spans 16 amino acids. The chain's CDR3 is CASSAWGGNTYNEQFF. The CDR3 DNA sequence: TGTGCCAGCAGCGCGTGGGGGGGGAACACCTACAATGAGCAGTTCTTC.

This clonotype has ten or more counts. CDR3 bases: TGTGCCAGCAGCGTTTGGGCCGGGGAGCTGTTTTTT. This sequence encodes CASSVWAGELFF. J is TRBJ2-2 and V is TRBV9; D ambiguous. This CDR3 has 12 amino acids. V gave up 2 bases and J gave up 6 bases, with 5 bases separating them. The germline V gene encodes CDR1 SGDLS and CDR2 YYNGEE.

At least ten counts were recorded for this clonotype. The rearrangement links TRBV9 to TRBJ2-1; D is perhaps TRBD2 (6 bases). Germline CDR1 is SGDLS and CDR2 is YYNGEE. The V end was cut by 1 base, the J end by 5 bases, with 10 bases between. The CDR3 is 14 amino acids. The CDR3 DNA reads TGTGCCAGCAGCGTAAGGACTACGGACAATGAGCAGTTCTTC. Amino acids: CASSVRTTDNEQFF.

This clonotype was counted many times. This chain links TRBV21-1 with TRBJ2-7; the listed D gene, TRBD2, was not tested against the DNA. TRBV21-1 is an annotated pseudogene. This CDR3 has 18 residues. The CDR3 is CASSANELTSGKPYEQYF. The CDR3 nucleotides are TGTGCCAGCAGCGCCAACGAACTGACTAGCGGGAAACCCTACGAGCAGTACTTC.

This clonotype was picked up many times. This chain joins TRBV1 and TRBJ2-1; TRBD1 is taken as the D call from the table, unchecked against the DNA. TRBV1 is a documented pseudogene. The CDR3 contains 13 residues. The CDR3 sequence: CTSSDGPGNEQFF. CDR3 DNA sequence: TGCACCAGCAGCGATGGACCCGGCAATGAGCAGTTCTTC.

There are many counts of this clonotype. This chain links TRBV9 with TRBJ2-3, with TRBD1 matching over 12 bases. With 7 bases clipped from V and 5 bases from J, the junction kept 5 bases outside the gene matches. CDR1 and CDR2 from the germline V gene are SGDLS and YYNGEE. There are 14 residues in the CDR3. The CDR3 loop reads CASGDRGLRDTQYF. The CDR3 nucleotides read TGTGCCAGCGGGGACAGGGGGCTTCGAGATACGCAGTATTTT. The full variable domain, with the rest looked up from reference TRBV9 and TRBJ2-3, is DSGVTQTPKHLITATGQRVTLRCSPRSGDLSVYWYQQSLDQGLQFLIQYYNGEERAKGNILERFSAQQFPDLHSELNLSSLELGDSALYFCASGDRGLRDTQYFGPGTRLTVL.

There are many counts of this clonotype. The CDR3, as DNA: TGTGCCAGCAGTGTCGGGGGCATGAACACCGGGGAGCTGTTTTTT. It translates to CASSVGGMNTGELFF. V is TRBV9 and J is TRBJ2-2; D could derive from TRBD1 or TRBD2 (6 bases each). Deletions cut 5 bases from V and 1 base from J, with 12 bases between. Germline V gene data show CDR1 as SGDLS and CDR2 as YYNGEE. CDR3 size: 15 residues.

Many counts were recorded for this clonotype. The V and J genes are TRBV9 and TRBJ2-6; the match to TRBD1 covers 8 bases. The junction had 3 bases not matched to a gene; V was cut back by 3 bases and J by 1 base. Per germline, CDR1 SGDLS and CDR2 YYNGEE. The length of the CDR3 is 16 residues. CDR3 loop: CASSGGQASGANVLTF. CDR3 coding DNA: TGTGCCAGCAGCGGGGGACAGGCGTCTGGGGCCAACGTCCTGACTTTC.

This clonotype has ten or more counts. The rearrangement links TRBV9 to TRBJ2-5, with a possible D match to TRBD1 (6 bases). V lost 2 bases to trimming and J lost 2 bases, with 22 bases between them. Germline V gives CDR1 SGDLS, CDR2 YYNGEE. The CDR3 is 18 amino acids. For the CDR3, the DNA is TGTGCCAGCAGCGTTGGCCTGACTTCAGGGGATTTTCAAGAGACCCAGTACTTC. Its translation is CASSVGLTSGDFQETQYF.

This clonotype was recorded at least ten times. The chain is built from TRBV9 and TRBJ2-1; a weak D match, TRBD2 (5 bases). CDR1 and CDR2 from the germline V gene are SGDLS and YYNGEE. CDR3 length equals 15 residues. V dropped 4 bases and J dropped 8 bases, with 19 bases sitting between them. Here the CDR3 DNA reads TGTGCCAGCAGCTCCAGGACTCTCTCCCGCGATGAGCAGTTCTTC. This sequence encodes CASSSRTLSRDEQFF.

This clonotype was recorded at least ten times. The chain joins TRBV9 to TRBJ2-7; D could derive from TRBD1 or TRBD2 (5 bases each). This CDR3 is 14 amino acids long. The V gene's germline CDR1 is SGDLS and CDR2 YYNGEE. Trimming cost V 4 bases and J 2 bases, with 13 bases left between them. This chain's CDR3 is CASSPRDPTYEQYF. In DNA form, the CDR3 reads TGTGCCAGCAGCCCCCGGGACCCTACCTACGAGCAGTACTTC. The full variable domain, rest sourced from reference TRBV9 and TRBJ2-7, is DSGVTQTPKHLITATGQRVTLRCSPRSGDLSVYWYQQSLDQGLQFLIQYYNGEERAKGNILERFSAQQFPDLHSELNLSSLELGDSALYFCASSPRDPTYEQYFGPGTRLTVT.

This clonotype appeared many times. The rearrangement joins TRBV9 to TRBJ1-2, with TRBD1 as a possible D gene (6 bases). Deletions cut 1 base from V and 6 bases from J, with 10 bases between. Germline V gene data show CDR1 as SGDLS and CDR2 as YYNGEE. CDR3 length equals 13 residues. CDR3 residues: CASSVTGSNGYTF. The CDR3 region has the DNA TGTGCCAGCAGCGTAACAGGGAGCAATGGCTACACCTTC. The full variable domain, in which reference TRBV9 and TRBJ1-2 provide the parts outside the CDR3, is DSGVTQTPKHLITATGQRVTLRCSPRSGDLSVYWYQQSLDQGLQFLIQYYNGEERAKGNILERFSAQQFPDLHSELNLSSLELGDSALYFCASSVTGSNGYTFGSGTRLTVV.